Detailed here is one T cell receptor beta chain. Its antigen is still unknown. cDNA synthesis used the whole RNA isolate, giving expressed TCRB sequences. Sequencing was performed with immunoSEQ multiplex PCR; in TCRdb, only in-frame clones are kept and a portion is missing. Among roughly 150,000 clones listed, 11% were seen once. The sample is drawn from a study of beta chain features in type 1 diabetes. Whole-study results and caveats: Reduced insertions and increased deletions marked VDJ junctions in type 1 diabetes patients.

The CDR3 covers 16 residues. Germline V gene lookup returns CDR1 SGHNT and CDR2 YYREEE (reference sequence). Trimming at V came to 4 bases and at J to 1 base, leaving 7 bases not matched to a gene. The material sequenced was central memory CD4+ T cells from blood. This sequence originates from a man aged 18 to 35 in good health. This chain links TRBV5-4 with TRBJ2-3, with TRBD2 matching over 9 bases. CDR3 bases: TGTGCCAGCAGCAGGCGGGGGGGCCGCGGCACAGATACGCAGTATTTT. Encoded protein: CASSRRGGRGTDTQYF. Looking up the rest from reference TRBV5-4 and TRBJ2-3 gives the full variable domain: ETGVTQSPTHLIKTRGQQVTLRCSSQSGHNTVSWYQQALGQGPQFIFQYYREEENGRGNFPPRFSGLQFPNYSSELNVNALELDDSALYLCASSRRGGRGTDTQYFGPGTRLTVL.